This T cell receptor (beta chain) was documented in a study of blood T cell repertoires in COVID-19. The wider study: Donors in the United States, Italy and Spain gave samples during acute or convalescent COVID-19. T cells, B-cell-depleted T cells, or PBMCs supplied cDNA or gDNA.

In germline, CDR1 is MNHEY, CDR2 SMNVEV (reference sequence). The CDR3 sequence is 15 residues long. Trimming cost V 0 bases and J 6 bases; bases outside gene matches: 3. Original data processing: Nucleated cell counts were estimated from reference gene primer amplification. Only in-frame clones appear in the TCRdb table, and some are missing; sequencing was by immunoSEQ multiplex PCR. That table furnishes V, J and clone size, whereas the DNA furnished D and trimming. The table includes approximately 350,000 clones, 87% detected once. A Seattle source enrolled patients during active infection and followed them longitudinally.

The sequenced sample was peripheral blood. This receptor was identified in a woman aged 45-65 years with COVID-19, enrolled during active disease. This chain links TRBV27 with TRBJ2-7; 12 bases agree with TRBD1. The CDR3: CASSLSGQGASEQYF. The DNA of the CDR3 is TGTGCCAGCAGTTTATCGGGACAGGGGGCGAGCGAGCAGTACTTC.